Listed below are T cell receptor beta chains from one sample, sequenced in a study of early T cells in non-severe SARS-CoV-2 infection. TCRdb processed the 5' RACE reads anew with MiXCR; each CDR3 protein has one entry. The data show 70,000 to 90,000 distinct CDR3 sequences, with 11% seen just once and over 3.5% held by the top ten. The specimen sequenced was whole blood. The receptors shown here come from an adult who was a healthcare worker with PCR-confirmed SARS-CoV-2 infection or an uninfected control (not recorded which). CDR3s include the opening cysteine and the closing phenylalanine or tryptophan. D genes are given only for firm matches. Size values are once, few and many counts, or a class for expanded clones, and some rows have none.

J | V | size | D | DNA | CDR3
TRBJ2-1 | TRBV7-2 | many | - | TGTGCCAGCAGCTTAGCGCTCTCACCCCCCAATGAGCAGTTCTTC | CASSLALSPPNEQFF
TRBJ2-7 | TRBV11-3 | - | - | TGTGCCAGCAGCTTAGGACCTCGCGAGCAGTACTTC | CASSLGPREQYF
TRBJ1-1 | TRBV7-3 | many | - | TGTGCCAGCAGCTTAAACTCTTACACTGAAGCTTTCTTT | CASSLNSYTEAFF
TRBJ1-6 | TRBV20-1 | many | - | TGCAGTGCTAGACCAGGAGGGAATTCACCCCTCCACTTT | CSARPGGNSPLHF
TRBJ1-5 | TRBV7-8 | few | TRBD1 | TGTGCCAGCAGCATGGCCCCCAGGGGGCCCGAAAGTAGCAATCAGCCCCAGCATTTT | CASSMAPRGPESSNQPQHF
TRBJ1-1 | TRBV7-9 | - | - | TGTGCCAGCAGCGGAGATGCAGGGGCCCTTGGGGCTGAAGCTTTCTTT | CASSGDAGALGAEAFF
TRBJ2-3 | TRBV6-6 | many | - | TGTGCCAGCAGGTACCGGCGCGGTAATACAGATACGCAGTATTTT | CASRYRRGNTDTQYF
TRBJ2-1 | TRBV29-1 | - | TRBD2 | TGCAGCGTTACGACTAGCGGGGTGTACAATGAGCAGTTCTTC | CSVTTSGVYNEQFF
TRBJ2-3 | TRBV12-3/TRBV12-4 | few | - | TGTGCCAGCAGTCCACTTTGGAGGAGTGTCGACCCAGATACGCAGTATTTT | CASSPLWRSVDPDTQYF
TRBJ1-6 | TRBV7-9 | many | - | TGTGCCAGCAGCCCCGACCCCAATTCACCCCTCCACTTT | CASSPDPNSPLHF
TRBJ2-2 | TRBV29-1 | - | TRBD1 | TGCAGCGTGACTTCGACAGGGTTTGGCACCGGGGAGCTGTTTTTT | CSVTSTGFGTGELFF
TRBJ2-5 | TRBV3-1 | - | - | TGTGCCAGCAGCCAAGTCCCCAGAGGGGCCGGAGAGACCCAGTACTTC | CASSQVPRGAGETQYF
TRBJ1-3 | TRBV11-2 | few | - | TGTGCCAGCAGCCTAGGACGGAGCTCTGGAAACACCATATATTTT | CASSLGRSSGNTIYF
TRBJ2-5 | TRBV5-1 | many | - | TGCGCCAGCAGCTTGGGGGGTCTACAAGAGACCCAGTACTTC | CASSLGGLQETQYF
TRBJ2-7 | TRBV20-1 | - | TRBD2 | TGCAGTGCTAGAGATCCTTCGAGACTAGCGGCCTCCTACGAGCAGTACTTC | CSARDPSRLAASYEQYF
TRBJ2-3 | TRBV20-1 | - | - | TGCAGTGCTAGGGGAGGCACAAGGGCAGATACGCAGTATTTT | CSARGGTRADTQYF
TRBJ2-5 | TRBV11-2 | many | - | TGTGCCAGCAGCCGGTACCCGGCGGGGGAGACCCAGTACTTC | CASSRYPAGETQYF
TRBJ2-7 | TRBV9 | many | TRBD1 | TGTGCCAGCAGGTCACAGGGGTCGGGTTCCTACGAGCAGTACTTC | CASRSQGSGSYEQYF
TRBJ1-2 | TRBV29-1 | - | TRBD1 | TGCAGCGTTGAAGATCTTTGGACAGGGGATTCCGACTATGGCTACACCTTC | CSVEDLWTGDSDYGYTF
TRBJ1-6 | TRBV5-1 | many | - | TGCGCCACCTCCCCCGGGACACCTGATAATTCACCCCTCCACTTT | CATSPGTPDNSPLHF
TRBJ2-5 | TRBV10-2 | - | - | TGCGCCAGCAGTGTGGCCTCACAAGAGACCCAGTACTTC | CASSVASQETQYF
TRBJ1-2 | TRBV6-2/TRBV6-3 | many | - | TGTGCCAGCAGCCCTCTCAACGACAGGAGAGGCTACACCTTC | CASSPLNDRRGYTF
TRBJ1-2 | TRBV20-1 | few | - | TGCAGTGCTAGAGGGCAAGAGGCAGCTAACTATGGCTACACCTTC | CSARGQEAANYGYTF
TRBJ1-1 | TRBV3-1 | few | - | TGTGCCAGCAGCCAAGTGGGGGGGAACACTGAAGCTTTCTTT | CASSQVGGNTEAFF
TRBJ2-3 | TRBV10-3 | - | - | TGTGCCATCAGTGAGTCCTTATTTGGTACGCAGTATTTT | CAISESLFGTQYF
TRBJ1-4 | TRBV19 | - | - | TGTGCCAGTAGTACGTACAGGAATGAAAAACTGTTTTTT | CASSTYRNEKLFF
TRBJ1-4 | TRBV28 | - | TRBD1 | TGTGCCAGCCTAAGCTACGGGACAGGCAATGAAAAACTGTTTTTT | CASLSYGTGNEKLFF
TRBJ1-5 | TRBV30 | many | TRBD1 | TGTGCCTGGAGTGTACCTTCAGCCCCGCAGGGGGGTCAGCCCCAGCATTTT | CAWSVPSAPQGGQPQHF
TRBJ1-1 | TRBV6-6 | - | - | TGTGCCAGCAGTTTACTCGGACAGAGGAACACTGAAGCTTTCTTT | CASSLLGQRNTEAFF